A single sample is the source of the 26 T cell receptor beta chains below, sequenced in a study of cytomegalovirus exposure and HLA in healthy donors. The data were produced by immunoSEQ multiplex PCR, yet TCRdb's version contains in-frame clones alone and is incomplete. Here the sample spans some 170,000 clones, around four fifths being singletons. Sequencing was carried out using PBMCs. The source of these receptors is a young man in good health and CMV-seropositive.

V gene TRBV7-9 combines with J gene TRBJ1-5; TRBD1 matches at 10 bases. This CDR3 has 14 amino acids. Germline CDR1 is SEHNR and CDR2 is FQNEAQ (reference sequence). J was trimmed by 5 bases and V by 3 bases; bases with no gene match: 1. This chain's CDR3 is CASSLGQGYQPQHF. For the CDR3, the DNA is TGTGCCAGCAGCTTGGGACAGGGGTATCAGCCCCAGCATTTT.

The chain has TRBV10-1 and TRBJ1-2, with D possibly TRBD1 on 5 matching bases. V was cut by 0 bases and J by 4 bases, with 6 bases left in between. Germline V gene lookup returns CDR1 WNHNN and CDR2 SYGVQD (reference sequence). The CDR3 extends over 13 amino acids. CDR3 region: CASSESGPYGYTF. DNA for the CDR3: TGCGCCAGCAGTGAGTCGGGGCCCTATGGCTACACCTTC.

The rearrangement links TRBV2 to TRBJ1-2, with 10 nucleotides matching TRBD1. Germline CDR1 and CDR2: SNHLY and FYNNEI. V lost 10 bases and J lost 6; bases outside the gene matches: 5. The CDR3 is 12 residues long. This CDR3 reads CANATGGDGYTF. The CDR3 nucleotides read TGTGCCAATGCGACAGGGGGCGATGGCTACACCTTC.

V is TRBV7-6 and J is TRBJ2-3, with D perhaps TRBD2 (5 bases). This CDR3 comprises 16 residues. Germline CDR1 is SGHVS and CDR2 is FNYEAQ. The V end lost 0 bases, the J end lost 1 base, and 11 bases lay between the germline ends. As DNA, the CDR3 is TGTGCCAGCAGCTTAGCGCGAGATAGCGGCACAGATACGCAGTATTTT. Encoded protein: CASSLARDSGTDTQYF. Complete variable domain (other parts from reference TRBV7-6 and TRBJ2-3): GAGVSQSPRYKVTKRGQDVALRCDPISGHVSLYWYRQALGQGPEFLTYFNYEAQQDKSGLPNDRFSAERPEGSISTLTIQRTEQRDSAMYRCASSLARDSGTDTQYFGPGTRLTVL.

V gene TRBV9 combines with J gene TRBJ2-7; D possibly corresponds to TRBD2 (6 bases). This CDR3 spans 15 amino acids. Germline V gives CDR1 SGDLS, CDR2 YYNGEE. Trimming stripped 3 bases from V and 5 bases from J, with 18 bases between. This CDR3 is CASSERTSSVDEQYF. In nucleotides, the CDR3 is TGTGCCAGCAGCGAAAGAACTAGCTCCGTGGACGAGCAGTACTTC. Using reference TRBV9 and TRBJ2-7 for the parts outside the CDR3, the full variable domain is DSGVTQTPKHLITATGQRVTLRCSPRSGDLSVYWYQQSLDQGLQFLIQYYNGEERAKGNILERFSAQQFPDLHSELNLSSLELGDSALYFCASSERTSSVDEQYFGPGTRLTVT.

This clone was detected only a few times. The rearrangement uses TRBV9 and TRBJ1-6; the match to TRBD1 covers 9 bases. The CDR3 is 15 residues long. V was clipped by 3 bases and J by 7 bases; unmatched bases: 5. Per the germline V gene, CDR1 is SGDLS and CDR2 is YYNGEE. The CDR3 nucleotides are TGTGCCAGCAGCGGGACAGGGGTGCTGAATTCACCCCTCCACTTT. Translation: CASSGTGVLNSPLHF. Drawing the rest from reference TRBV9 and TRBJ1-6, the complete variable domain is DSGVTQTPKHLITATGQRVTLRCSPRSGDLSVYWYQQSLDQGLQFLIQYYNGEERAKGNILERFSAQQFPDLHSELNLSSLELGDSALYFCASSGTGVLNSPLHFGNGTRLTVT.

In DNA form, the CDR3 reads TGCGCCAGCAGCCAAGATTATTTGGGCCTCTCCTATTCTGGAAACACCATATATTTT. It is translated as CASSQDYLGLSYSGNTIYF. The chain links TRBV4-3 to TRBJ1-3; the D is unclear. Between the trimmed V and J ends, which lost 0 bases and 1 base, there was a span of 19 bases. Germline CDR1 reads LGHNA; CDR2 reads YSLEER. The CDR3 is made up of 19 amino acids.

The sample holds one count of this clone. The V gene is TRBV19, the J gene TRBJ1-2, with TRBD1 as a possible D gene (6 bases). Germline V gene lookup returns CDR1 LNHDA and CDR2 SQIVND (reference sequence). V lost 5 bases to trimming and J lost 4 bases, with 14 bases between them. CDR3 length equals 14 residues. The CDR3 DNA is TGTGCCAGTAGTGTCGACAGGTGGGCCTATGGCTACACCTTC. Translated, it gives CASSVDRWAYGYTF.

The J gene is TRBJ2-1, the V gene TRBV2, with 7 bases lining up with TRBD2. With 5 bases clipped from V and 9 bases from J, the junction kept 7 bases outside the gene matches. Germline lookup yields CDR1 SNHLY and CDR2 FYNNEI. The CDR3 is 13 residues long. The CDR3 sequence is CASSNDRGGEQFF. The DNA for the CDR3 is TGTGCCAGCAGTAACGACCGCGGGGGTGAGCAGTTCTTC.

The gene calls are TRBV9 and TRBJ2-7; unclear D gene. The CDR3 extends over 14 amino acids. CDR1 is SGDLS, CDR2 YYNGEE, per germline. V shed 2 bases and J shed 2 bases, with 11 bases lying between them. CDR3 bases: TGTGCCAGCAGCGTTGGTCACTCCACCTACGAGCAGTACTTC. It encodes CASSVGHSTYEQYF. Full variable domain (rest looked up from reference TRBV9 and TRBJ2-7): DSGVTQTPKHLITATGQRVTLRCSPRSGDLSVYWYQQSLDQGLQFLIQYYNGEERAKGNILERFSAQQFPDLHSELNLSSLELGDSALYFCASSVGHSTYEQYFGPGTRLTVT.

There are a few counts of this clone. The chain couples TRBV6-5 to TRBJ1-6; D is undetermined. V was shortened by 4 bases and J by 8 bases, with 6 bases between the two germline ends. This CDR3 comprises 12 residues. The germline gives CDR1 MNHEY, CDR2 SVGAGI. The CDR3: CASSFVDSPLHF. CDR3 nucleotides: TGTGCCAGCAGTTTCGTTGATTCACCCCTCCACTTT.

The DNA for the CDR3 is TGTGCCAGTAGTATACTAGCGGGGAACACCTACAATGAGCAGTTCTTC. It yields the protein CASSILAGNTYNEQFF. The chain recombines TRBV19 with TRBJ2-1; 9 nucleotides match TRBD2. The germline CDR1 and CDR2 sequences are LNHDA and SQIVND (reference sequence). The CDR3 has 16 amino acids. Germline trimming cut 2 bases from V and 2 bases from J; bases unmatched to any gene: 4.

The chain combines TRBV4-1 with TRBJ1-2; D remains unclear. The CDR3 has 14 amino acids. V was pared by 7 bases and J by 7 bases, with 19 bases between. Germline-derived CDR1 and CDR2 are MGHRA and YSYEKL. The CDR3 sequence is CASTEQPRTGGYTF. The CDR3 region has the DNA TGCGCCAGCACCGAACAACCTAGAACGGGTGGCTACACCTTC.

The chain uses TRBV25-1 and TRBJ2-3; 8 bases are shared with TRBD2. The V gene's germline CDR1 is MGHDK and CDR2 SYGVNS. V shed 2 bases and J 4 bases; nucleotides not matched to a gene: 5. This CDR3 is built from 15 residues. In DNA form, the CDR3 reads TGTGCCAGCAGTGAACCCGGGACTAGATCAGATACGCAGTATTTT. It translates to CASSEPGTRSDTQYF.

The rearrangement links TRBV11-2 to TRBJ2-7; the D gene is possibly TRBD1 (6 bases). V shed 5 bases and J shed 3 bases, with 14 bases lying between them. The CDR3 sequence is 14 residues long. Germline CDR1 and CDR2: SGHAT and FQNNGV. CDR3 protein: CASSPPGQSYEQYF. As DNA, the CDR3 is TGTGCCAGCAGCCCCCCGGGACAAAGCTACGAGCAGTACTTC.

This sequence joins TRBV7-9 and TRBJ1-1; D unclear. The CDR3 is 13 residues long. Germline assignment: CDR1 SEHNR and CDR2 FQNEAQ (reference sequence). With 1 base removed from V and 2 bases from J, the gap between germline ends came to 5 bases. CDR3 amino acids: CASSLGQNTEAFF. The CDR3 nucleotides are TGTGCCAGCAGCTTAGGACAAAACACTGAAGCTTTCTTT.

This CDR3 reads CASALTREKLFF. CDR3 nucleotide sequence: TGCGCCAGCGCTCTAACCCGGGAAAAACTGTTTTTT. The gene calls are TRBV10-2 and TRBJ1-4; D gene unclear. CDR1 is WSHSY, CDR2 SAAADI, per germline. With 8 bases removed from V and 8 bases from J, the gap between germline ends came to 12 bases. This CDR3 spans 12 amino acids.

V gene TRBV11-2 combines with J gene TRBJ2-7; D perhaps matches TRBD2 (6 bases). This CDR3 spans 13 amino acids. The V gene lost 5 bases and the J gene lost 1 base, with 9 bases spanning the gap. The germline CDR1 and CDR2 sequences are SGHAT and FQNNGV. In DNA, the CDR3 is TGTGCCAGCAGCCCGGGACTTTCCTACGAGCAGTACTTC. Its protein product is CASSPGLSYEQYF.

The gene calls are TRBV18 and TRBJ1-2; D might be TRBD1 (6 bases). CDR3 size: 14 residues. The germline CDR1 and CDR2 sequences are KGHSH and LQKENI. Trimming took off 0 bases at V and 4 bases at J, with 9 bases between the two ends. CDR3 residues: CASSPPGGGYGYTF. CDR3 nucleotides: TGTGCCAGCTCACCACCGGGAGGGGGCTATGGCTACACCTTC. Combining the CDR3 with reference TRBV18 and TRBJ1-2 gives the whole variable domain NAGVMQNPRHLVRRRGQEARLRCSPMKGHSHVYWYRQLPEEGLKFMVYLQKENIIDESGMPKERFSAEFPKEGPSILRIQQVVRGDSAAYFCASSPPGGGYGYTFGSGTRLTVV.

The chain carries TRBV5-4 and TRBJ2-1; TRBD2 aligns across 9 bases. The germline V gene has CDR1 SGHNT and CDR2 YYREEE (reference sequence). This CDR3 has 16 amino acids. V lost 3 bases, J lost 0 bases, and 4 bases stayed unmatched. CDR3 sequence (DNA): TGTGCCAGCAGCTCAAAAGCGGGGGGCTCCTACAATGAGCAGTTCTTC. Protein: CASSSKAGGSYNEQFF.

V usage is TRBV10-1 and J usage is TRBJ2-1, with TRBD1 matching 9 bases. The CDR3 totals 15 residues. Germline CDR1 is WNHNN and CDR2 is SYGVQD (reference sequence). Trimming at V came to 3 bases and at J to 3 bases, leaving 3 bases not matched to a gene. CDR3 in amino acids: CASSDGQGRYNEQFF. The CDR3 DNA reads TGCGCCAGCAGTGATGGACAGGGGCGCTACAATGAGCAGTTCTTC.

The gene calls are TRBV5-1 and TRBJ2-3, with 14 bases aligning to TRBD2. Germline V lookup: CDR1 SGHRS, CDR2 YFSETQ. The ends lost 4 bases at V and 4 bases at J; junction bases unmatched: 5. This CDR3 is built from 16 residues. CDR3 in DNA: TGCGCCAGCAGCCGGATGACTAGCGGGGGGGCAGATACGCAGTATTTT. As protein: CASSRMTSGGADTQYF.

V usage is TRBV7-2 and J usage is TRBJ1-1, with 7 nucleotides matching TRBD1. The CDR3 totals 16 residues. The V gene's germline CDR1 is SGHTA and CDR2 FQGNSA. V gave up 5 bases and J gave up 0 bases; unmatched junction bases: 9. CDR3 protein: CASSRQGMGLNTEAFF. CDR3 DNA sequence: TGTGCCAGCAGCCGACAGGGAATGGGACTGAACACTGAAGCTTTCTTT.

This chain connects TRBV4-1 to TRBJ1-5, with D unclear. Germline CDR1 and CDR2: MGHRA and YSYEKL. CDR3 length: 14 residues. V was cut by 4 bases and J by 2 bases, with 9 bases left in between. CDR3 bases: TGCGCCAGCAGCCCGCGAGTGGGCAATCAGCCCCAGCATTTT. It encodes CASSPRVGNQPQHF.

The chain carries TRBV27 and TRBJ2-1; 8 bases fit TRBD1. Germline V CDR1 and CDR2: MNHEY, SMNVEV (reference sequence). The CDR3 is made up of 15 amino acids. Trimming at V came to 6 bases and at J to 3 bases, leaving 7 bases not matched to a gene. CDR3 DNA sequence: TGTGCCAGCAGCAATCCCGGGACAGGCTACAATGAGCAGTTCTTC. This encodes CASSNPGTGYNEQFF.

This chain joins TRBV28 and TRBJ2-7, with D unclear. CDR1 is MDHEN and CDR2 is SYDVKM in the germline V gene. CDR3 length equals 14 residues. V shed 3 bases and J shed 0 bases, with 9 bases lying between them. The CDR3 DNA reads as TGTGCCAGCAGTTTTTTAAGAGCCTCCTACGAGCAGTACTTC. Residues: CASSFLRASYEQYF.